Only a few counts were recorded for the clone carrying this TCR beta chain. Its antigen remains unknown. Germline CDR1 is SGHKS and CDR2 is YYEKEE (reference sequence). There are 16 residues in the CDR3. V lost 4 bases and J 6 bases, leaving 20 bases between the germline ends. This sample is drawn from a study of regulatory T cells in long-lasting Graves disease. The time point: persistent/refractory GD, antithyroid drugs over 5 years with positive TRAb. The TCR library was made from RNA extracted from PBMCs. In each case, Graves' disease was diagnosed per American Thyroid Association guidelines. Collection of peripheral blood (about 10 milliliters) was done using EDTA tubes. Both iRepertoire HTBI primers and Arm-PCR of CDR3 regions were used to build the TCR beta libraries. TCRdb fed the multiplex PCR reads into MiXCR, producing one record per CDR3 protein. The data contain 400,000 to 500,000 distinct CDR3 sequences, roughly 23% of them seen just once; the ten biggest clones take up 13% to 15%.

Study-wide findings and caveats: The number of shared public clonotypes was higher in persistent patients (fewer than 3,000) than new patients (roughly 970).

The chain carries TRBV5-5 and TRBJ2-4; D may be TRBD1 or TRBD2 (5 bases each). Sequencing was performed on peripheral blood mononuclear cells (PBMCs), taken when the disease was refractory, from a patient treated with antithyroid drugs. The source of this sequence is a female donor with Graves disease. The CDR3 bases are TGTGCCAGCAGCCCCGGGACCGCACCGGCGGGAAACATTCAGTACTTC. Protein product: CASSPGTAPAGNIQYF. The full variable domain, in which reference TRBV5-5 and TRBJ2-4 provide the parts outside the CDR3, is DAGVTQSPTHLIKTRGQQVTLRCSPISGHKSVSWYQQVLGQGPQFIFQYYEKEERGRGNFPDRFSARQFPNYSSELNVNALLLGDSALYLCASSPGTAPAGNIQYFGAGTRLSVL.